The rows below give T cell receptor beta chains drawn from one sample of a study of CD8 T cells in ankylosing spondylitis. TCRdb reprocessed the 5' RACE reads via MiXCR and lists one record per CDR3 protein. The table has some 840,000 distinct CDR3 sequences, about 10% seen once. Sequencing input: blood, either unsorted or a sorted T cell fraction (not recorded which). The source of these receptors is a male donor with ankylosing spondylitis. Both conserved end residues are part of each CDR3. Each record gives: clone size, J gene, V gene, CDR3 protein. Size tells how often a clone was seen (once, few, many) or the class of an expanded clone, and some rows leave it out.

few,TRBJ2-5,TRBV7-7,CASSSTGAGETQYF
NA,TRBJ2-3,TRBV20-1,CSARGIGGGSTDTQYF
many,TRBJ2-1,TRBV11-1,CASGRTGFDNEQFF
NA,TRBJ2-1,TRBV2,CASTQETAGTSSYNEQFF
NA,TRBJ2-3,TRBV5-1,CASSPAGTTTDTQYF
many,TRBJ2-3,TRBV6-1,CASSLPVTDVAGQYF
many,TRBJ2-1,TRBV29-1,CSVGGGTSTYNEQFF
NA,TRBJ1-1,TRBV18,CASSEKRGQFRNTEAFF
NA,TRBJ2-7,TRBV4-2,CASSQGARYEQYF
many,TRBJ1-1,TRBV29-1,CSVAIGSGEAFF
few,TRBJ2-3,TRBV4-2,CASSQDRGGADTQYF
many,TRBJ2-5,TRBV27,CASSLLGDSKETQYF
NA,TRBJ2-5,TRBV18,CASSPPGGNKETQYF
NA,TRBJ1-6,TRBV9,CASSPTGSRTYNSPLHF
NA,TRBJ1-2,TRBV24-1,CATEGQGARGYGYTF
NA,TRBJ2-6,TRBV29-1,CSVEDQGSSGANVLTF
few,TRBJ2-7,TRBV12-3/TRBV12-4,CASSSSDREAYEQYF
NA,TRBJ2-3,TRBV20-1,CSAYGTGEGTDTQYF
many,TRBJ1-4,TRBV20-1,CSALSRGGDEKLFF
many,TRBJ2-3,TRBV28,CASSPLGAVADTQYF
few,TRBJ2-5,TRBV20-1,CSASRTSAKETQYF
many,TRBJ2-7,TRBV20-1,CSAISPTSFSYEQYF
NA,TRBJ2-7,TRBV6-1,CASSETLAYEQYF
many,TRBJ1-2,TRBV10-3,CAISLDSSYGYTF
few,TRBJ1-5,TRBV12-3/TRBV12-4,CASTEGGTGSQPQHF
NA,TRBJ1-2,TRBV7-2,CASSLVRASPYGYTF
many,TRBJ2-1,TRBV24-1,CATSDPPRAGGAYNEQFF
NA,TRBJ1-1,TRBV11-1,CASSSPPGGAGGDNTEAFF
NA,TRBJ2-1,TRBV10-3,CAISSAGGSYNEQFF
many,TRBJ2-7,TRBV7-2,CASSLVGSGTYEQYF
few,TRBJ1-4,TRBV10-3,CAISEFDKTNEKLFF
few,TRBJ2-7,TRBV28,CASSPSGREDEQYF